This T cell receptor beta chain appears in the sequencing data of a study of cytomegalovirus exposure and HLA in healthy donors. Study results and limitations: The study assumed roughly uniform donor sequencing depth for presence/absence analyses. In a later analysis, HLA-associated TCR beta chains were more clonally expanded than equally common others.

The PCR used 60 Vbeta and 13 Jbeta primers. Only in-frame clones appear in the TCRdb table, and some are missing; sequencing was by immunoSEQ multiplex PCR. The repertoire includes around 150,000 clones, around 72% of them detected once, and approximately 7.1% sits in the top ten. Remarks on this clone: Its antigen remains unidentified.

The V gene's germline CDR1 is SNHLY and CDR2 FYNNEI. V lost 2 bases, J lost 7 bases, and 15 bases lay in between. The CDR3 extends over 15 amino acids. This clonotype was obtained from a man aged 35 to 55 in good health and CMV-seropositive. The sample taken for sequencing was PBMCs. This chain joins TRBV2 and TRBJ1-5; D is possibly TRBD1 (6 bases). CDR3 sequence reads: CASSELWGGGQPQHF. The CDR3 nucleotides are TGTGCCAGCAGTGAACTTTGGGGGGGCGGGCAGCCCCAGCATTTT.